A selection of T cell receptor beta chains follows, all from one sample in a study of OX40 agonist ivuxolimab in advanced cancers. Assay: immunoSEQ multiplex PCR; the TCRdb copy retains only in-frame clones and omits some. This table holds approximately 82,000 clones, 88% found once. The sample in question was CD4+ or CD8+ T cells sorted from blood, obtained in a trial of the OX40 agonist ivuxolimab. The receptors come from an adult with an advanced solid tumor such as melanoma, head and neck, liver or kidney cancer. CDR3s include the opening cysteine and the closing phenylalanine or tryptophan. Fields, in order: D gene, clone size, J gene, V gene, CDR3 protein, CDR3 DNA. The D gene is left open where the match is weak. Size is omitted from some rows. Given values are once, few, many or a class for expanded clones.

d_call: TRBD1; clone_size: NA; j_call: TRBJ2-7; v_call: TRBV7-3; cdr3_aa: CASSPSGDRAYEQYF; cdr3_nt: TGTGCCAGCAGCCCATCCGGGGACAGAGCCTACGAGCAGTACTTC
d_call: TRBD1; clone_size: NA; j_call: TRBJ2-3; v_call: TRBV5-4; cdr3_aa: CASSSSTGGKDTQYF; cdr3_nt: TGTGCCAGCAGCTCGTCGACAGGGGGGAAGGATACGCAGTATTTT
d_call: NA; clone_size: NA; j_call: TRBJ1-3; v_call: TRBV9; cdr3_aa: CASSGGTSPRGSGNTIYF; cdr3_nt: TGTGCCAGCAGCGGCGGGACTTCCCCTAGAGGTTCTGGAAACACCATATATTTT
d_call: TRBD2; clone_size: NA; j_call: TRBJ2-5; v_call: TRBV5-1; cdr3_aa: CASSLIFRLAGGETQYF; cdr3_nt: TGCGCCAGCAGCCTAATATTCCGACTAGCGGGAGGAGAGACCCAGTACTTC
d_call: TRBD1; clone_size: NA; j_call: TRBJ2-4; v_call: TRBV30; cdr3_aa: CAGQSRDRDIQYF; cdr3_nt: TGTGCCGGACAGAGCCGGGACAGGGACATTCAGTACTTC
d_call: NA; clone_size: NA; j_call: TRBJ1-1; v_call: TRBV18; cdr3_aa: CASSPPTDNTEAFF; cdr3_nt: TGTGCCAGCTCACCACCGACGGATAACACTGAAGCTTTCTTT
d_call: TRBD1; clone_size: NA; j_call: TRBJ2-1; v_call: TRBV28; cdr3_aa: CASSPALGTGNEQFF; cdr3_nt: TGTGCCAGCAGTCCCGCTCTCGGGACAGGGAATGAGCAGTTCTTC
d_call: NA; clone_size: few; j_call: TRBJ2-7; v_call: TRBV27; cdr3_aa: CASSPLLRGEQYF; cdr3_nt: TGTGCCAGCAGTCCCCTCCTTCGAGGGGAGCAGTACTTC
d_call: NA; clone_size: NA; j_call: TRBJ2-5; v_call: TRBV10-3; cdr3_aa: CAISEGPGETQYF; cdr3_nt: TGTGCCATCAGTGAGGGTCCGGGGGAGACCCAGTACTTC
d_call: TRBD1; clone_size: few; j_call: TRBJ2-5; v_call: TRBV7-2; cdr3_aa: CASSRQGREGSGAQYF; cdr3_nt: TGTGCCAGCAGCAGACAGGGGCGGGAAGGCTCTGGGGCCCAGTACTTC
d_call: TRBD1; clone_size: NA; j_call: TRBJ1-2; v_call: TRBV10-3; cdr3_aa: CAIKNRDRDGYTF; cdr3_nt: TGTGCCATCAAGAACCGGGACAGGGACGGCTACACCTTC
d_call: NA; clone_size: NA; j_call: TRBJ2-1; v_call: TRBV7-2; cdr3_aa: CASSARQRNSYNEQFF; cdr3_nt: TGTGCCAGCAGCGCGCGACAGCGCAACTCCTACAATGAGCAGTTCTTC
d_call: TRBD1; clone_size: NA; j_call: TRBJ2-7; v_call: TRBV6-6; cdr3_aa: CASSKTGDGDEQYF; cdr3_nt: TGTGCCAGCAGCAAGACAGGGGACGGGGACGAGCAGTACTTC
d_call: NA; clone_size: NA; j_call: TRBJ2-3; v_call: TRBV11-3; cdr3_aa: CASSLGALDTQYF; cdr3_nt: TGTGCCAGCAGCTTAGGGGCACTAGATACGCAGTATTTT
d_call: NA; clone_size: once; j_call: TRBJ1-3; v_call: TRBV5-1; cdr3_aa: CASSSGTDGNTIYF; cdr3_nt: TGCGCCAGCAGCTCGGGAACGGACGGAAACACCATATATTTT
d_call: NA; clone_size: NA; j_call: TRBJ2-1; v_call: TRBV27; cdr3_aa: CASSLRDNSYNEQFF; cdr3_nt: TGTGCCAGCAGTCTCAGGGATAACTCCTACAATGAGCAGTTCTTC
d_call: NA; clone_size: NA; j_call: TRBJ2-7; v_call: TRBV14; cdr3_aa: CASSQGRVRHEQYF; cdr3_nt: TGTGCCAGCAGCCAAGGGCGGGTCCGCCACGAGCAGTACTTC
d_call: TRBD1; clone_size: NA; j_call: TRBJ2-1; v_call: TRBV5-1; cdr3_aa: CASSIQGSNEQFF; cdr3_nt: TGCGCCAGCAGCATACAGGGGTCGAATGAGCAGTTCTTC
d_call: TRBD1; clone_size: NA; j_call: TRBJ2-1; v_call: TRBV7-3; cdr3_aa: CASSLWDRGYNEQFF; cdr3_nt: TGTGCCAGCAGCTTATGGGACAGGGGATACAATGAGCAGTTCTTC
d_call: NA; clone_size: NA; j_call: TRBJ2-7; v_call: TRBV6-5; cdr3_aa: CASSSPGHPSYEQYF; cdr3_nt: TGTGCCAGCAGTTCCCCGGGACACCCCTCCTACGAGCAGTACTTC
d_call: TRBD2; clone_size: NA; j_call: TRBJ2-5; v_call: TRBV7-2; cdr3_aa: CASSLRTSGETQYF; cdr3_nt: TGTGCCAGCAGCTTAAGGACTAGCGGTGAGACCCAGTACTTC
d_call: NA; clone_size: NA; j_call: TRBJ2-2; v_call: TRBV10-2; cdr3_aa: CASSAEGMDVGELFF; cdr3_nt: TGCGCCAGCAGTGCAGAGGGGATGGACGTCGGGGAGCTGTTTTTT
d_call: TRBD1; clone_size: NA; j_call: TRBJ2-7; v_call: TRBV6-5; cdr3_aa: CASFGTDYEQYF; cdr3_nt: TGTGCCAGCTTCGGGACAGATTACGAGCAGTACTTC
d_call: NA; clone_size: NA; j_call: TRBJ2-3; v_call: TRBV9; cdr3_aa: CASSFRGFDTQYF; cdr3_nt: TGTGCCAGCAGCTTCCGGGGTTTTGATACGCAGTATTTT
d_call: TRBD2; clone_size: NA; j_call: TRBJ2-7; v_call: TRBV6-5; cdr3_aa: CASSYSSSGRSYEQYF; cdr3_nt: TGTGCCAGCAGTTACTCCTCTAGCGGGAGGTCCTACGAGCAGTACTTC
d_call: NA; clone_size: NA; j_call: TRBJ1-2; v_call: TRBV7-8; cdr3_aa: CASSSSTANYGYTF; cdr3_nt: TGTGCCAGCAGCTCTTCGACAGCTAACTATGGCTACACCTTC